This T cell receptor beta chain was sequenced during a study of blood T cell repertoires in COVID-19. Across the study: COVID-19 samples, acute and convalescent, were from the United States, Italy and Spain. PBMCs, B-cell-depleted T cells, or T cells provided the cDNA or gDNA that made up the material.

Methods used by the authors: Reference gene primers were amplified, and this amplification served to estimate nucleated cell counts. Produced via immunoSEQ multiplex PCR; TCRdb's table is partial and in-frame only. V, J and clone size are those of that table, while D and trimming were read from the DNA. The profile shows roughly 27,000 clones, around 89% of them singletons. The length of the CDR3 is 15 residues. The ends were cut back, 0 bases at V and 1 base at J, with 10 bases in the middle. Germline CDR1 is SGDLS and CDR2 is YYNGEE. The TCR sequence derives from a human donor in a cohort sampled during active COVID-19. This chain links TRBV9 with TRBJ1-1; no clear D. Sequencing used peripheral blood. CDR3 protein: CASSVGEGENTEAFF. The CDR3 region has the DNA TGTGCCAGCAGCGTAGGGGAGGGAGAGAACACTGAAGCTTTCTTT.